The next 27 T cell receptor beta chains were all read from a single sample in a study of control samples from healthy donors and cancer patients. The assay was immunoSEQ multiplex PCR, and TCRdb's table has in-frame clones only and misses some. The data hold around 170,000 clones, with almost 90% observed a single time. Sequenced material: blood. These receptors were collected from a woman aged 50 to 60 in good health.

This clone was detected once. V is TRBV24-1 and J is TRBJ2-3; D may match TRBD1 or TRBD2 (7 bases each). From germline, CDR1 is KGHDR and CDR2 SFDVKD. The CDR3 has 15 residues. The V gene lost 4 bases and the J gene lost 6 bases, with 16 bases spanning the gap. CDR3 in amino acids: CATSDLDREGDTQYF. The CDR3 region has the DNA TGTGCCACCAGTGACCTAGACAGGGAGGGGGATACGCAGTATTTT.

The V and J genes are TRBV2 and TRBJ2-5; possibly TRBD1 or TRBD2 for D (5 bases each). Germline V gives CDR1 SNHLY, CDR2 FYNNEI. The CDR3 loop spans 14 amino acids. Trimming removed 6 bases at V and 4 bases at J, with 15 bases between. The CDR3 sequence: CASSNRLGVETQYF. The CDR3 nucleotides are TGTGCCAGCAGCAACCGACTGGGGGTAGAGACCCAGTACTTC.

This sequence joins TRBV6-2 or TRBV6-3 and TRBJ1-5, with a weak D call TRBD1 (5 bases). CDR3 length: 13 residues. Per germline, CDR1 MNHEY and CDR2 SVGEGT. Trimming stripped 2 bases from V and 6 bases from J, with 8 bases between. Here the CDR3 DNA reads TGTGCCAGCAGTTACGGTAGGGGTCAGCCCCAGCATTTT. It encodes CASSYGRGQPQHF.

The chain is built from TRBV27 and TRBJ1-4; D might be TRBD1 (6 bases). Germline loops: CDR1 MNHEY, CDR2 SMNVEV (reference sequence). V was clipped by 5 bases and J by 8 bases, with 12 bases between them. The CDR3 has 13 residues. In DNA, the CDR3 is TGTGCCAGCAGTCCCTACAGGGCGGAAAAACTGTTTTTT. The encoded protein is CASSPYRAEKLFF.

This rearrangement joins TRBV27 to TRBJ2-2; the D is unclear. The CDR3 has 12 residues. Per the germline V gene, CDR1 is MNHEY and CDR2 is SMNVEV (reference sequence). Trimming shortened V by 5 bases and J by 6 bases, and 7 bases separated the two germline ends. The CDR3: CASSAWAGELFF. The CDR3 region has the DNA TGTGCCAGCAGTGCTTGGGCCGGGGAGCTGTTTTTT.

Comments on this clone: This specimen includes other DNA sequences encoding the same CDR3. The chain recombines TRBV24-1 with TRBJ2-3; D call uncertain. This CDR3 has 11 residues. Germline CDR1 reads KGHDR; CDR2 reads SFDVKD. Trimming took off 5 bases at V and 4 bases at J, with 3 bases between the two ends. The CDR3 DNA sequence: TGTGCCACCAGTGGAGCAGATACGCAGTATTTT. Residues: CATSGADTQYF.

The chain carries TRBV7-2 and TRBJ2-3; D assignment may be TRBD1 or TRBD2 (5 bases each). Trimming took 3 bases from V and 7 from J, leaving 14 bases between them. Germline V gene data show CDR1 as SGHTA and CDR2 as FQGNSA. The CDR3 runs 14 residues. The CDR3, as DNA: TGTGCCAGCAGCTTCGGCAGGGAGTCAAATACGCAGTATTTT. It codes for CASSFGRESNTQYF.

The V call is TRBV3-1 (or the pseudogene TRBV3-2), the J call TRBJ2-3; D may be TRBD2 (7 bases). Germline assignment: CDR1 LGHDT and CDR2 YNNKEL (reference sequence). The CDR3 spans 16 residues. Trimming removed 1 base from V and 6 bases from J, with 17 bases in between. For the CDR3, the DNA is TGTGCCAGCAGCCAAGTTGCCGGGGGGCCCCTTGATACGCAGTATTTT. It codes for CASSQVAGGPLDTQYF.

V usage is TRBV19 and J usage is TRBJ1-2; TRBD1 agrees at 9 bases. There are 13 residues in the CDR3. Germline CDR1 is LNHDA and CDR2 is SQIVND (reference sequence). V was clipped by 7 bases and J by 8 bases; unmatched bases: 8. CDR3 residues: CASTSRDRVGYTF. CDR3 sequence (DNA): TGTGCCAGTACGAGCCGGGACAGGGTAGGCTACACCTTC.

The V call is TRBV28, the J call TRBJ2-3, with 10 bases lining up with TRBD2. The V segment lost 6 bases and the J segment 0 bases; nucleotides outside the gene matches: 9. Looked up from germline, CDR1 is MDHEN and CDR2 is SYDVKM. The CDR3 runs to 17 residues. The CDR3 reads CASSSGLLAGSTDTQYF. For the CDR3, the DNA is TGTGCCAGCAGCTCAGGGCTACTAGCGGGGAGCACAGATACGCAGTATTTT. The variable domain in full, with the rest retrieved from reference TRBV28 and TRBJ2-3, is DVKVTQSSRYLVKRTGEKVFLECVQDMDHENMFWYRQDPGLGLRLIYFSYDVKMKEKGDIPEGYSVSREKKERFSLILESASTNQTSMYLCASSSGLLAGSTDTQYFGPGTRLTVL.

The chain has TRBV19 and TRBJ1-3; TRBD1 might be the D (5 bases). Germline loops: CDR1 LNHDA, CDR2 SQIVND (reference sequence). V was clipped by 7 bases and J by 0 bases, with 16 bases between them. The CDR3 runs to 16 residues. CDR3 residues: CASKGGGSGSGNTIYF. The CDR3, as DNA: TGTGCCAGTAAAGGTGGGGGGTCCGGCTCTGGAAACACCATATATTTT.

CDR3 sequence (DNA): TGCGCCAGCAGCCAAGAGATTGGCCCACCTAATGAAAAACTGTTTTTT. Translation gives CASSQEIGPPNEKLFF. This chain connects TRBV4-3 to TRBJ1-4; D not certain. V was trimmed by 0 bases and J by 3 bases, leaving 11 bases between them. Germline lookup yields CDR1 LGHNA and CDR2 YSLEER. The CDR3 spans 16 residues.

This clone came up a few times. V is TRBV12-3 or TRBV12-4 and J is TRBJ1-1, with D maybe TRBD1 (5 bases). Trimming left V 7 bases short and J 8 bases short, with 14 bases between. The CDR3 extends over 12 amino acids. The CDR3 sequence is CASTIGGGEAFF. CDR3 bases: TGTGCCAGCACGATTGGGGGGGGAGAAGCTTTCTTT.

The chain carries TRBV15 and TRBJ2-3, with no clear D. The V end was cut by 0 bases, the J end by 8 bases, with 6 bases between. CDR3 length equals 12 residues. Germline CDR1 and CDR2: LNHNV and YYDKDF (reference sequence). Written as DNA, the CDR3 is TGTGCCACCAGCAGAGACTCGGGTACGCAGTATTTT. This gives the protein CATSRDSGTQYF.

The chain employs TRBV4-3 and TRBJ1-2; TRBD1 is a possible D gene (5 bases). The V gene lost 1 base and the J gene lost 2 bases, with 11 bases spanning the gap. There are 15 residues in the CDR3. Germline loops: CDR1 LGHNA, CDR2 YSLEER. The CDR3 coding sequence is TGCGCCAGCAGCCAAGGATCGGCAGGGAACTATGGCTACACCTTC. Amino acid sequence: CASSQGSAGNYGYTF.

This clone has only a few counts. The chain joins TRBV6-5 to TRBJ1-5; TRBD1 might be the D (5 bases). Germline V gene data show CDR1 as MNHEY and CDR2 as SVGAGI. This CDR3 contains 16 residues. The V gene lost 4 bases and the J gene lost 7 bases, with 20 bases spanning the gap. The CDR3 DNA is TGTGCCAGCAGTTCAAACCCGGGGGTAGGTGGACAGCCCCAGCATTTT. Its translation is CASSSNPGVGGQPQHF.

The V call is TRBV5-6, the J call TRBJ1-1; D not certain. The V end lost 0 bases, the J end lost 12 bases, and 15 bases lay between the germline ends. The CDR3 has 13 amino acids. Germline V gene sequence: CDR1 SGHDT, CDR2 YYEEEE. This CDR3 reads CASSLVRRDKTFF. The DNA of the CDR3 is TGTGCCAGCAGCTTGGTGCGCCGGGATAAGACTTTCTTT.

The chain has TRBV5-5 and TRBJ1-6, with 8 bases matching TRBD1. The V gene end was trimmed by 2 bases and the J gene end by 4 bases; junction bases not matched to a gene: 5. Germline CDR1 SGHKS, CDR2 YYEKEE (reference sequence). This CDR3 region has 16 residues. The CDR3: CASSFTGQGYNSPLHF. The CDR3 bases are TGTGCCAGCAGCTTTACTGGACAGGGTTATAATTCACCCCTCCACTTT. Together with reference TRBV5-5 and TRBJ1-6, the CDR3 gives the full variable domain: DAGVTQSPTHLIKTRGQQVTLRCSPISGHKSVSWYQQVLGQGPQFIFQYYEKEERGRGNFPDRFSARQFPNYSSELNVNALLLGDSALYLCASSFTGQGYNSPLHFGNGTRLTVT.

The rearrangement joins TRBV9 to TRBJ2-6; D is uncertain. Trimming stripped 0 bases from V and 0 bases from J, with 1 base between. This CDR3 has 14 amino acids. Germline assignment: CDR1 SGDLS and CDR2 YYNGEE. In DNA form, the CDR3 reads TGTGCCAGCAGCGTAGACTCTGGGGCCAACGTCCTGACTTTC. It encodes CASSVDSGANVLTF.

The chain employs TRBV4-1 and TRBJ2-1; TRBD2 agrees at 10 bases. With 3 bases clipped from V and 2 bases from J, the junction kept 4 bases outside the gene matches. Germline V CDR1 and CDR2: MGHRA, YSYEKL. The CDR3 covers 16 residues. The CDR3 nucleotides are TGCGCCAGCAGCCATGGAGCGGGGGGGCCCTACAATGAGCAGTTCTTC. Amino acids: CASSHGAGGPYNEQFF.

The genes are TRBV4-3 and TRBJ1-2, with D possibly matching TRBD1 (5 bases). This CDR3 contains 14 residues. The V and J ends lost 4 bases and 7 bases respectively, with 16 bases between them. Germline V CDR1 and CDR2: LGHNA, YSLEER. The CDR3 sequence is CASSPTGWVAGYTF. CDR3 coding DNA: TGCGCCAGCAGCCCTACAGGTTGGGTTGCTGGCTACACCTTC.

The V gene is TRBV7-2, the J gene TRBJ2-3; D unclear. Trimming cost V 2 bases and J 1 base, with 7 bases left between them. The CDR3 is 14 residues long. Germline CDR1 reads SGHTA; CDR2 reads FQGNSA. As DNA, the CDR3 is TGTGCCAGCAGCTTATTCCCGGGCACAGATACGCAGTATTTT. This translates into CASSLFPGTDTQYF.

The rearrangement joins TRBV28 to TRBJ1-1, with 8 positions matching TRBD1. The CDR3 extends over 13 amino acids. Germline V gene lookup returns CDR1 MDHEN and CDR2 SYDVKM. V lost 6 bases to trimming and J lost 4 bases; unmatched junction nucleotides: 4. CDR3 bases: TGTGCCAGCAGGACAGGGGAAATCACTGAAGCTTTCTTT. It yields the protein CASRTGEITEAFF.

As DNA, the CDR3 is TGTGCCAGCAGCTTAGGGGAAATCCGGGGGCGTACTGAAGCTTTCTTT. It yields the protein CASSLGEIRGRTEAFF. V and J are TRBV7-6 and TRBJ1-1, with a possible D match to TRBD1 (6 bases). Germline V gene lookup returns CDR1 SGHVS and CDR2 FNYEAQ. The CDR3 totals 16 residues. V shed 1 base and J shed 5 bases, with 17 bases lying between them. The full variable domain, completed using reference TRBV7-6 and TRBJ1-1, is GAGVSQSPRYKVTKRGQDVALRCDPISGHVSLYWYRQALGQGPEFLTYFNYEAQQDKSGLPNDRFSAERPEGSISTLTIQRTEQRDSAMYRCASSLGEIRGRTEAFFGQGTRLTVV.

J is TRBJ1-5 and V is TRBV6-5; D may be TRBD1 (5 bases). CDR3 length: 13 residues. From germline, CDR1 is MNHEY and CDR2 SVGAGI. The V end lost 6 bases, the J end lost 7 bases, and 13 bases lay between the germline ends. The CDR3 loop reads CASSTRWGQPQHF. DNA of the CDR3: TGTGCCAGCAGCACCAGGTGGGGGCAGCCCCAGCATTTT.

The V and J genes are TRBV29-1 and TRBJ1-1; no clear D. CDR3 length: 15 residues. Germline assignment: CDR1 SQVTM and CDR2 ANQGSEA. V dropped 0 bases and J dropped 4 bases, with 15 bases sitting between them. CDR3 in DNA: TGCAGCGTTGAAGATTATTGGGAATCGGGCACTGAAGCTTTCTTT. Translation: CSVEDYWESGTEAFF.

V gene TRBV5-1 combines with J gene TRBJ1-1, with D perhaps TRBD1 (5 bases). V shed 0 bases and J shed 0 bases, with 15 bases lying between them. Germline V gene data show CDR1 as SGHRS and CDR2 as YFSETQ. This CDR3 is 17 amino acids long. The CDR3 region is CASSLAGARTLNTEAFF. The CDR3 DNA reads as TGCGCCAGCAGCTTGGCCGGGGCCAGGACCCTGAACACTGAAGCTTTCTTT.